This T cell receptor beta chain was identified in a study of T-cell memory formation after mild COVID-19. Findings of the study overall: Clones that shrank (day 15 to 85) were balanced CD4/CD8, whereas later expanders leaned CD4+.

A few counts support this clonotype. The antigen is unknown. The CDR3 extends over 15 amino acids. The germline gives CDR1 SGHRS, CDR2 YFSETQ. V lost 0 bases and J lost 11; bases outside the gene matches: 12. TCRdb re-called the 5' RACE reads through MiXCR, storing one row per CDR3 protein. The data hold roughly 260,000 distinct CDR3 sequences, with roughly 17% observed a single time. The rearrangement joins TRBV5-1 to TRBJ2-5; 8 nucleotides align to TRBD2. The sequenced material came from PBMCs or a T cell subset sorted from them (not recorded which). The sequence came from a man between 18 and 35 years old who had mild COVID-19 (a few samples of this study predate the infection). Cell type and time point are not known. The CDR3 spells CASSLEMSSGWAQYF. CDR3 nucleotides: TGCGCCAGCAGCTTGGAAATGTCTAGCGGGTGGGCTCAGTACTTC.